The count of the clone carrying this T cell receptor beta chain is one. The sample comes from a study of chemoradiotherapy in HPV16-positive cancers. Samples were taken several times over chemoradiotherapy. Measured with immunoSEQ multiplex PCR; TCRdb has only the in-frame clones, and not every one. The sample includes some 13,000 clones, 70% to 90% of them seen just once. In germline, CDR1 is SQVTM, CDR2 ANQGSEA. Trimming removed 4 bases at V and 10 bases at J, with 26 bases between. This CDR3 has 16 amino acids. This TCR derives from a human donor with HPV-associated anogenital cancer. This chain connects TRBV29-1 to TRBJ1-5; D is unclear. The sample here was blood, taken from a patient who underwent chemoradiotherapy. The CDR3 reads CSVGGGAEGDFGPQHF. The CDR3 bases are TGCAGCGTTGGAGGAGGTGCAGAGGGTGACTTTGGCCCCCAGCATTTT.